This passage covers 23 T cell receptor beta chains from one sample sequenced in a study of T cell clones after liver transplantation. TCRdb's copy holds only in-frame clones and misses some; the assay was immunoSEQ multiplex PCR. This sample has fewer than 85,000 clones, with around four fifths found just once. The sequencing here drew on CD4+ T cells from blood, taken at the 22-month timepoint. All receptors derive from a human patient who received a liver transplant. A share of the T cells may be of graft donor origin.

Here the CDR3 DNA reads TGTGCCAGCAGTCCCCTGTGGGGTCGTTTCAAGGGCTACACCTTC. Translating it yields CASSPLWGRFKGYTF. The chain links TRBV6-5 to TRBJ1-2, with D hard to call. V was cut by 5 bases and J by 8 bases, with 21 bases left in between. Germline lookup yields CDR1 MNHEY and CDR2 SVGAGI. This CDR3 contains 15 residues.

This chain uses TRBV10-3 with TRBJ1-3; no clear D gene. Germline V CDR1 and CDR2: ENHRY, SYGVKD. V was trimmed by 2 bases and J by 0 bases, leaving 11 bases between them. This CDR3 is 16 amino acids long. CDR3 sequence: CAISEVAPISGNTIYF. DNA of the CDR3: TGTGCCATCAGTGAGGTGGCCCCGATCTCTGGAAACACCATATATTTT.

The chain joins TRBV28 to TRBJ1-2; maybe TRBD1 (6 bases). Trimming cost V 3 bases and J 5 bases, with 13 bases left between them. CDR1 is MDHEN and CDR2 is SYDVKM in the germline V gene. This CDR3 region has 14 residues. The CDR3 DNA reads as TGTGCCAGCAGTTTTCCCACACAGGGTTATGGCTACACCTTC. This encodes CASSFPTQGYGYTF.

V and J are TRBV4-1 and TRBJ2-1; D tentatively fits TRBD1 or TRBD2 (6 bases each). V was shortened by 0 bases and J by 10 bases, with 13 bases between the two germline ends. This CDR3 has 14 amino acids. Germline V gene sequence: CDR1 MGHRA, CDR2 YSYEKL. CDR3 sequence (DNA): TGCGCCAGCAGCCAAGATCTGGCGGGGACAGAGCAGTTCTTC. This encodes CASSQDLAGTEQFF.

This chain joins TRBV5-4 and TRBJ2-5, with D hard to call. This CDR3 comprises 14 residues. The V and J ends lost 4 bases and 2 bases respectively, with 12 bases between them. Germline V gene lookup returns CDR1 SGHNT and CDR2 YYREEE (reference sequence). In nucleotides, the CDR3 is TGTGCCAGCAGCCAACTGGATAAACAAGAGACCCAGTACTTC. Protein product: CASSQLDKQETQYF.

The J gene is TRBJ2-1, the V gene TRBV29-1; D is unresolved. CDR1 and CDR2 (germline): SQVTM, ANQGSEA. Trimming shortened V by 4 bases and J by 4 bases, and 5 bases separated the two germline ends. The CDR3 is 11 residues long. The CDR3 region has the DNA TGCAGCGTTGGTGGTTACAATGAGCAGTTCTTC. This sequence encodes CSVGGYNEQFF.

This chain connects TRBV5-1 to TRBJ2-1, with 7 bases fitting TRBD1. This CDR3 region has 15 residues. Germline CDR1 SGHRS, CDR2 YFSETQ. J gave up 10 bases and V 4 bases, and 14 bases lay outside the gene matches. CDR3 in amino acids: CASSPGQSGNREQFF. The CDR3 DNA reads TGCGCCAGCAGCCCGGGACAGTCGGGTAATAGGGAGCAGTTCTTC. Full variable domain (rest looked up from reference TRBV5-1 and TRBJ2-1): KAGVTQTPRYLIKTRGQQVTLSCSPISGHRSVSWYQQTPGQGLQFLFEYFSETQRNKGNFPGRFSGRQFSNSRSEMNVSTLELGDSALYLCASSPGQSGNREQFFGPGTRLTVL.

The CDR3 sequence is CASSSRTSGETQYF. The CDR3 nucleotides read TGCGCCAGCAGCTCCCGGACTAGCGGAGAGACCCAGTACTTC. This chain connects TRBV4-3 to TRBJ2-5, with 10 bases lining up with TRBD2. Germline CDR1 LGHNA, CDR2 YSLEER. V gave up 5 bases and J gave up 4 bases; unmatched junction bases: 4. This CDR3 is 14 amino acids long.

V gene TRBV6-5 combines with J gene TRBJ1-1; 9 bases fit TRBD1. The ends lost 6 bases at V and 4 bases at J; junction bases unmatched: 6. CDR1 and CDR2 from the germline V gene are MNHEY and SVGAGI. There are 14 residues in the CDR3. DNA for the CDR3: TGTGCCAGCAGCTGGGGGACAGGGATCACTGAAGCTTTCTTT. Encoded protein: CASSWGTGITEAFF.

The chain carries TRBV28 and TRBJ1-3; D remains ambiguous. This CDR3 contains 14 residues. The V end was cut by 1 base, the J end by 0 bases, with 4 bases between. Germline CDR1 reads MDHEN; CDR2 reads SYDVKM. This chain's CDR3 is CASSLYSSGNTIYF. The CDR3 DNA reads TGTGCCAGCAGTTTATACAGCTCTGGAAACACCATATATTTT. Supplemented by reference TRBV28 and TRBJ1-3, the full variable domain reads DVKVTQSSRYLVKRTGEKVFLECVQDMDHENMFWYRQDPGLGLRLIYFSYDVKMKEKGDIPEGYSVSREKKERFSLILESASTNQTSMYLCASSLYSSGNTIYFGEGSWLTVV.

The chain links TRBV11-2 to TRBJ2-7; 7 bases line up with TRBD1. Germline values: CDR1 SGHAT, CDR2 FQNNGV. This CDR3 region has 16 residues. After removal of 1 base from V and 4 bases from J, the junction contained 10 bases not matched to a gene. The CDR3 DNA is TGTGCCAGCAGCTTAGGAATCCTAGGACAGGCTTACGAGCAGTACTTC. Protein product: CASSLGILGQAYEQYF.

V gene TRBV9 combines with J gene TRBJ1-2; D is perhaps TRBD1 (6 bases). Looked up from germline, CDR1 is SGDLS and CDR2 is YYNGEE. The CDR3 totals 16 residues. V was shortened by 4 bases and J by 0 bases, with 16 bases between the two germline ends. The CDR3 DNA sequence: TGTGCCAGCAGCCAAACGGGGGACAATACTAACTATGGCTACACCTTC. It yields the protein CASSQTGDNTNYGYTF.

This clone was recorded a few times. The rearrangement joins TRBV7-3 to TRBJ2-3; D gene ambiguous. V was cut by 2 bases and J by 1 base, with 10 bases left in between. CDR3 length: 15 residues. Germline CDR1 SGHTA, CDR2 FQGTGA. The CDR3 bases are TGTGCCAGCAGCTTAGACCCTAGTGGCACAGATACGCAGTATTTT. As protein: CASSLDPSGTDTQYF.

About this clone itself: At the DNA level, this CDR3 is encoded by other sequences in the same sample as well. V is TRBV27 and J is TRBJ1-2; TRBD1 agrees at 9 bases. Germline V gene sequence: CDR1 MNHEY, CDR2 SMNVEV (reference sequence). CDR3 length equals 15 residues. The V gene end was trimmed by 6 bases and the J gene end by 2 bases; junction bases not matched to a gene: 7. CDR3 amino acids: CASSPRTGANYGYTF. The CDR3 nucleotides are TGTGCCAGCAGCCCACGGACAGGGGCAAACTATGGCTACACCTTC.

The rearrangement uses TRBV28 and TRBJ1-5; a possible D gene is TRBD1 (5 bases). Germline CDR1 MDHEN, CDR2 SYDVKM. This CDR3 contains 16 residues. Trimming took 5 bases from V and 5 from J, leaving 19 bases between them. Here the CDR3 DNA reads TGTGCCAGCAGTCCCGATTATGGGGGTAAGGATCAGCCCCAGCATTTT. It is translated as CASSPDYGGKDQPQHF.

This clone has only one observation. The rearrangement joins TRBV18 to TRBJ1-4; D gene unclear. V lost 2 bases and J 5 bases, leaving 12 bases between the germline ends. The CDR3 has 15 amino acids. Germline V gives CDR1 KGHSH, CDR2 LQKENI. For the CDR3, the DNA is TGTGCCAGCTCACCAGCGGGCAGGCGGAATGAAAAACTGTTTTTT. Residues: CASSPAGRRNEKLFF.

CDR3 DNA: TGTGCCAGCAGAAAAAATGACAGGGGGCTCGAGCAGTACTTC. It is translated as CASRKNDRGLEQYF. The chain combines TRBV6-5 with TRBJ2-7, with 10 bases that match TRBD1. The CDR3 spans 14 residues. Germline V gives CDR1 MNHEY, CDR2 SVGAGI. The J segment lost 6 bases and the V segment lost 6 bases, leaving 8 bases of the junction unmatched.

The CDR3 here is CASSPGQGGLPLHF. CDR3 DNA sequence: TGTGCCAGTAGCCCTGGACAGGGGGGTTTGCCCCTCCACTTT. The V gene is TRBV19, the J gene TRBJ1-6; 10 bases are shared with TRBD1. V lost 6 bases, J lost 13 bases, and 9 bases stayed unmatched. This CDR3 is built from 14 residues. Germline V gives CDR1 LNHDA, CDR2 SQIVND (reference sequence).

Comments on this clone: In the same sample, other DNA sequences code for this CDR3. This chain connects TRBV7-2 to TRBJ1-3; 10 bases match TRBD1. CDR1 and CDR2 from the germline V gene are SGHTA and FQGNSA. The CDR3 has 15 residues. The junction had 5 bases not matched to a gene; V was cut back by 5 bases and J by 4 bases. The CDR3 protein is CASSLGQGDGNTIYF. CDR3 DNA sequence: TGTGCCAGCAGCCTAGGACAGGGGGACGGAAACACCATATATTTT.

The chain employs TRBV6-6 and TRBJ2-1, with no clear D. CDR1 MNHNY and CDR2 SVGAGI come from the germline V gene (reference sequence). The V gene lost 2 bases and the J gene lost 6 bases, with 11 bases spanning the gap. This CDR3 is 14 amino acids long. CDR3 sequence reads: CASSYKIMGNEQFF. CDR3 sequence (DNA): TGTGCCAGCAGTTACAAGATTATGGGCAATGAGCAGTTCTTC.

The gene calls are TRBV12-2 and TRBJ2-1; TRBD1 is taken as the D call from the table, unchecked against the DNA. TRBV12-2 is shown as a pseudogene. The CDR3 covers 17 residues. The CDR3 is CASRLTRGFHSYNEQFF. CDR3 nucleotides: TGTGCAAGTCGCTTAACTAGGGGGTTCCACTCCTACAATGAGCAGTTCTTC.

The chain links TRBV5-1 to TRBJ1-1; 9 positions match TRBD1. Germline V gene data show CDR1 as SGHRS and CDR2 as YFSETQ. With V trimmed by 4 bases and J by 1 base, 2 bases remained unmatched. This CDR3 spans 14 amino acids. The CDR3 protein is CASSPGQGNTEAFF. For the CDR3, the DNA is TGCGCCAGCAGCCCGGGACAGGGGAACACTGAAGCTTTCTTT.

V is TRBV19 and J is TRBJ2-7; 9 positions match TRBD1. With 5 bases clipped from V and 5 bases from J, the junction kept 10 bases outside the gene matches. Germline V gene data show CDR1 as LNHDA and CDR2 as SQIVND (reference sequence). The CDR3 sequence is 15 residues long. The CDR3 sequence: CASSSTGGRSDEQYF. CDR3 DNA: TGTGCCAGTAGTTCCACAGGGGGCCGTTCGGACGAGCAGTACTTC.